Given below is one T cell receptor (beta chain) in context. Trimming removed 3 bases at V and 3 bases at J, with 15 bases between. Germline assignment: CDR1 SGHTA and CDR2 FQGNSA. The CDR3 consists of 16 residues. TCRdb's table, derived via immunoSEQ multiplex PCR, lists solely in-frame clones and lacks some. The sample includes some 45,000 clones, around 90% of them seen just once. The entry originates in a study of T cell changes during pregnancy in multiple sclerosis. The J gene is TRBJ2-1, the V gene TRBV7-2, with no clear D. The sequence was obtained from a female donor in good health, enrolled as a control in a pregnancy study. The sequencing used CD4+ T cells from peripheral blood mononuclear cells, collected after pregnancy. Written as DNA, the CDR3 is TGTGCCAGCAGCTTGAGATCCCCGAATAACTACAATGAGCAGTTCTTC. This sequence encodes CASSLRSPNNYNEQFF. The variable domain in full, completed from reference TRBV7-2 and TRBJ2-1, reads GAGVSQSPSNKVTEKGKDVELRCDPISGHTALYWYRQSLGQGLEFLIYFQGNSAPDKSGLPSDRFSAERTGGSVSTLTIQRTQQEDSAVYLCASSLRSPNNYNEQFFGPGTRLTVL.